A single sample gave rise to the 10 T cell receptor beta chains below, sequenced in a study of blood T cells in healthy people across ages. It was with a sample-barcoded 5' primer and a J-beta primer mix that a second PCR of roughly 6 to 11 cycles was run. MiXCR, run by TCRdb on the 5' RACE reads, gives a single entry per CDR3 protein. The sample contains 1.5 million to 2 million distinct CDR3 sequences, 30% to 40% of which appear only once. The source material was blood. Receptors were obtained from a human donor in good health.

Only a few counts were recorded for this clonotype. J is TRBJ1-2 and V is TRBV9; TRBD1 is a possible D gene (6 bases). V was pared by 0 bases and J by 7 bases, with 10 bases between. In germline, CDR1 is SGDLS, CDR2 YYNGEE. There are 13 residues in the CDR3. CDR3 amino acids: CASSVAGGVGYTF. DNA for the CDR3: TGTGCCAGCAGCGTAGCGGGGGGCGTTGGCTACACCTTC.

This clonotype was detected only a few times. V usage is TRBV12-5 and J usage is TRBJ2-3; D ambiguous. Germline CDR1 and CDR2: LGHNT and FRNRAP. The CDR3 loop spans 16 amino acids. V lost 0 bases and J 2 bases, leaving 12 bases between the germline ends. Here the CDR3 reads CASGLVGSTHTDTQYF. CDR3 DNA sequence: TGTGCTAGTGGTTTGGTAGGTTCGACCCACACAGATACGCAGTATTTT.

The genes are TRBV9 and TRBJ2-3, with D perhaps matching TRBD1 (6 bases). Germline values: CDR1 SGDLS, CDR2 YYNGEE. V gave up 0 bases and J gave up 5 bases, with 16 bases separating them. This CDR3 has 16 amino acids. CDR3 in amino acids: CASSVGGRSALDTQYF. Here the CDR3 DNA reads TGTGCCAGCAGCGTAGGGGGGCGCTCGGCTCTAGATACGCAGTATTTT.

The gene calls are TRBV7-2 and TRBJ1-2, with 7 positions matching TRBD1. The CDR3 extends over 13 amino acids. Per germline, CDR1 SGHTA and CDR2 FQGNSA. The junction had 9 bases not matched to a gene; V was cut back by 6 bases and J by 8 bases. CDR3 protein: CASSPDREMGYTF. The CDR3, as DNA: TGTGCCAGCAGTCCCGACAGGGAGATGGGCTACACCTTC.

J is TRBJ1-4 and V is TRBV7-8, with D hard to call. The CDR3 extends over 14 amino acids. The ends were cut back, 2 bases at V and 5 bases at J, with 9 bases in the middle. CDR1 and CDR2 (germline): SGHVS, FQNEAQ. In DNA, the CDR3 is TGTGCCAGCAGCTTAACCGAGATAAATGAAAAACTGTTTTTT. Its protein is CASSLTEINEKLFF.

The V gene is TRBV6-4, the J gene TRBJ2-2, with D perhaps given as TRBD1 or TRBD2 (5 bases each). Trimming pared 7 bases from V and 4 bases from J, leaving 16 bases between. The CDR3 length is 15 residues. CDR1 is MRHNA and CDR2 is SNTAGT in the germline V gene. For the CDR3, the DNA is TGTGCCAGCACCACGGAGGCAGGGCTCACCGGGGAGCTGTTTTTT. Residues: CASTTEAGLTGELFF.

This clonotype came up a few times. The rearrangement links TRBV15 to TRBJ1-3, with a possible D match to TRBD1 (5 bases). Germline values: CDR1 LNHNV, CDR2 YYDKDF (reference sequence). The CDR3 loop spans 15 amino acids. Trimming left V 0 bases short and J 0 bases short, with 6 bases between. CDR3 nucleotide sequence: TGTGCCACCAGCAGAGACAGGGTCTCTGGAAACACCATATATTTT. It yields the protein CATSRDRVSGNTIYF.

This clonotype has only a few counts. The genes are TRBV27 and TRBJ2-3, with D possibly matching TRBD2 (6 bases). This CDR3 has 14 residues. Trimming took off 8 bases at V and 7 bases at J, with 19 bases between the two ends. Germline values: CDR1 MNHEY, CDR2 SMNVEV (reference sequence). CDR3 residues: CASGPRGVVNTQYF. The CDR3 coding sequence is TGTGCCAGCGGGCCGCGGGGCGTCGTTAATACGCAGTATTTT.

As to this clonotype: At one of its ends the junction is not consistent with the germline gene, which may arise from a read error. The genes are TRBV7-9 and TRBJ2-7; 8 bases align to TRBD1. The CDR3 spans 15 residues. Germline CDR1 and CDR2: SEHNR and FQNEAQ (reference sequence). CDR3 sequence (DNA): TGTGCCAGCAGCTTATCTTTCAGGGGGCAAGACGAGCGGTACTTC. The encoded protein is CASSLSFRGQDERYF.

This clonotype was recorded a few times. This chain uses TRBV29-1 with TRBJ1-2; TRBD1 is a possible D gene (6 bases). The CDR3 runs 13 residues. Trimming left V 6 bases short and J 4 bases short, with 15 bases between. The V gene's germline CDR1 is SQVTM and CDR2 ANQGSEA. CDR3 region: CSVRGGTTYGYTF. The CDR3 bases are TGCAGCGTCAGGGGTGGTACTACCTATGGCTACACCTTC.